This T cell receptor (beta chain) was captured in a study of blood T cell repertoires in COVID-19. Study information: Researchers got acute and convalescent COVID-19 samples from the United States, Italy and Spain. T cells, B-cell-depleted T cells, or PBMCs provided the cDNA or gDNA that served as material.

The length of the CDR3 is 15 residues. CDR1 MGHRA and CDR2 YSYEKL come from the germline V gene. J was trimmed by 9 bases and V by 4 bases; bases with no gene match: 8. Per the original methods: Amplification of reference gene primers was used by the study to estimate nucleated cell counts. Method: immunoSEQ multiplex PCR; TCRdb's copy keeps in-frame clones and lacks some. Clone size and the V and J calls come from that table; the DNA yielded D and trimming. The top ten clones hold 5.5% to 7.5% of a sample with about 81,000 clones, 88% of them seen once. The receptor was derived from a man between 65 and 85 years old with acute or convalescent COVID-19. The chain couples TRBV4-1 to TRBJ1-6; 8 bases agree with TRBD1. Sequencing was done on a sample of peripheral blood. The CDR3 DNA is TGCGCCAGCAGCCTTCGGACAGGGAGAGGTTCACCCCTCCACTTT. This translates into CASSLRTGRGSPLHF.